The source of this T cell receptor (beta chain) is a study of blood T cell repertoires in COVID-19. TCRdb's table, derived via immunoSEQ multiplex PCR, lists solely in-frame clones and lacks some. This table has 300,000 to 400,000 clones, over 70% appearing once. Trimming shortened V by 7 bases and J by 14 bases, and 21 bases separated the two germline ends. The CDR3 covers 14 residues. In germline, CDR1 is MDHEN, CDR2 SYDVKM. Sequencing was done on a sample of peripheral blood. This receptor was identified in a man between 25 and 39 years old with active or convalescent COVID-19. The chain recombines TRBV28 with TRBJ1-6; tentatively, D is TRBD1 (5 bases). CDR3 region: CASKPPLLQVSLHF. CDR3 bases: TGTGCCAGCAAACCCCCACTACTACAGGTTTCCCTCCACTTT.